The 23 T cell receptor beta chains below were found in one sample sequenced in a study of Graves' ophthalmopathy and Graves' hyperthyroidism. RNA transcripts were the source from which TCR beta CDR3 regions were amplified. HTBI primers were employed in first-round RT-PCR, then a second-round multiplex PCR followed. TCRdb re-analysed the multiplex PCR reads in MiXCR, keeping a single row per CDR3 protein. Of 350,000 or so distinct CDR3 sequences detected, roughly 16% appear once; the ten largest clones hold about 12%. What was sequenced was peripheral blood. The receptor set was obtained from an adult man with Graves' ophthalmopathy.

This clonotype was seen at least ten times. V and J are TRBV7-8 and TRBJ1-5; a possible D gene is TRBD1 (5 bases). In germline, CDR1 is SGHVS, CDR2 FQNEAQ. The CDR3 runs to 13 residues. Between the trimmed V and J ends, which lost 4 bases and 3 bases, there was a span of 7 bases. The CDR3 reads CASSWDDNQPQHF. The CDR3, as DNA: TGTGCCAGCAGCTGGGACGACAATCAGCCCCAGCATTTT.

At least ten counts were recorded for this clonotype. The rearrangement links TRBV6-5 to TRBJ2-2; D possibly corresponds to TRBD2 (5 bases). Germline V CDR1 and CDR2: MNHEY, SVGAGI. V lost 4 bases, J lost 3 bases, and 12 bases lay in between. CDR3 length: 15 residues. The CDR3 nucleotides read TGTGCCAGCAGTTTCGGACGGACTTACACCGGGGAGCTGTTTTTT. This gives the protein CASSFGRTYTGELFF.

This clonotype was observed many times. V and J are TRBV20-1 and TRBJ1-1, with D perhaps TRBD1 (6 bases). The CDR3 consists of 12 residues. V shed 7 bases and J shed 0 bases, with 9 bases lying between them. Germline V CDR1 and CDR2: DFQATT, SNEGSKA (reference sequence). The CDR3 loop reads CSVHRVNTEAFF. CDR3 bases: TGCAGTGTCCACAGGGTGAACACTGAAGCTTTCTTT.

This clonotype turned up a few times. This CDR3 is CASSGPGTAYSNQPQHF. The CDR3 DNA follows: TGTGCCAGCAGTGGTCCCGGGACAGCCTATAGCAATCAGCCCCAGCATTTT. The chain joins TRBV6-1 to TRBJ1-5; 7 bases are a match to TRBD1. The CDR3 runs 17 residues. Trimming at V came to 4 bases and at J to 0 bases, leaving 9 bases not matched to a gene. CDR1 and CDR2 (germline): MNHNS, SASEGT.

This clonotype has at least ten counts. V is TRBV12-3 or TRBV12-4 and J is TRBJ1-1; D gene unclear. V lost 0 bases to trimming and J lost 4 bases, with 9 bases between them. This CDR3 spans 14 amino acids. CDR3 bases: TGTGCCAGCAGTTTAGCGCTGGGAAGCACTGAAGCTTTCTTT. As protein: CASSLALGSTEAFF.

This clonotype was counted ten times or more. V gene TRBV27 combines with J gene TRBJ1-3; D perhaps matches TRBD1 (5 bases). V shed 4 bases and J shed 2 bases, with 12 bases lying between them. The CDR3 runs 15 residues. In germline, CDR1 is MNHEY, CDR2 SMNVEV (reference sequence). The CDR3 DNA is TGTGCCAGCAGTTCGGCGGGGCTCCCTGGAAACACCATATATTTT. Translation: CASSSAGLPGNTIYF.

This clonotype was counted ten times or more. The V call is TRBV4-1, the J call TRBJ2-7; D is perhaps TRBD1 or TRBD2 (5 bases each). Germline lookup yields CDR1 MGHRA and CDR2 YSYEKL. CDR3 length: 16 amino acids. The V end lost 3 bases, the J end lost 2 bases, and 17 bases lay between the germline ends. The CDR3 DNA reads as TGCGCCAGCAGCCAGCTCCCGGGACGCCAGACCTACGAGCAGTACTTC. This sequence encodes CASSQLPGRQTYEQYF.

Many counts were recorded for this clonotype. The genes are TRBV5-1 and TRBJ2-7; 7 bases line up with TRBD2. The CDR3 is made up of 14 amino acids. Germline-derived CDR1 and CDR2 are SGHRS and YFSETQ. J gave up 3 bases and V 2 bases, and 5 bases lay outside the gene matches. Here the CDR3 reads CASSFLAENYEQYF. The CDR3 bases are TGCGCCAGCAGCTTCCTAGCGGAGAACTACGAGCAGTACTTC. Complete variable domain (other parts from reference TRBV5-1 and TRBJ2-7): KAGVTQTPRYLIKTRGQQVTLSCSPISGHRSVSWYQQTPGQGLQFLFEYFSETQRNKGNFPGRFSGRQFSNSRSEMNVSTLELGDSALYLCASSFLAENYEQYFGPGTRLTVT.

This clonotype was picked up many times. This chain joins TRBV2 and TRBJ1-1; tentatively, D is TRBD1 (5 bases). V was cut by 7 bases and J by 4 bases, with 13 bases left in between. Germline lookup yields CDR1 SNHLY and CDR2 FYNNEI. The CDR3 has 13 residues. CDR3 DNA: TGTGCCAGCAAGATCGGGGGAATCACTGAAGCTTTCTTT. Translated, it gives CASKIGGITEAFF.

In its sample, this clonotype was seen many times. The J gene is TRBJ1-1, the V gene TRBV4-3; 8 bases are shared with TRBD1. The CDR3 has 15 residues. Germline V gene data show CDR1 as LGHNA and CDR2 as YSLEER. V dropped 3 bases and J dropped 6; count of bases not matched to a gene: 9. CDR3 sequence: CASSQGGQGAAEAFF. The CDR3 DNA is TGCGCCAGCAGCCAGGGGGGGCAGGGGGCCGCTGAAGCTTTCTTT.

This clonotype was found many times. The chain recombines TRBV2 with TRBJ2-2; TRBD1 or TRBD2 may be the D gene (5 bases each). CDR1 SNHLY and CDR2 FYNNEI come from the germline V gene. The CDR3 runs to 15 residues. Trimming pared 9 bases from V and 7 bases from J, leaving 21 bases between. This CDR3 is CASRQSPRGGGELFF. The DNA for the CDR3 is TGTGCCAGTCGACAGTCTCCCCGTGGGGGCGGGGAGCTGTTTTTT.

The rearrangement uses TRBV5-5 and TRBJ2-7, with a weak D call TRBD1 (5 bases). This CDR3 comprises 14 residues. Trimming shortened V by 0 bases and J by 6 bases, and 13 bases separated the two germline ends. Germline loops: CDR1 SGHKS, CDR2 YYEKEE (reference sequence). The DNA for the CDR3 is TGTGCCAGCAGCTTGGCAGGGCTGGTGGTCGAGCAGTACTTC. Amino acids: CASSLAGLVVEQYF.

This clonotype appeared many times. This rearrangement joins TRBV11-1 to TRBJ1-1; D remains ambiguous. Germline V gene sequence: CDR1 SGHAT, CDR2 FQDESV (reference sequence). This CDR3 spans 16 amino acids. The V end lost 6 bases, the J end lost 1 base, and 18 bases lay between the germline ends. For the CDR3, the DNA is TGTGCCAGCAGTCAACCTTCGGGCAAACAGAACACTGAAGCTTTCTTT. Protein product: CASSQPSGKQNTEAFF.

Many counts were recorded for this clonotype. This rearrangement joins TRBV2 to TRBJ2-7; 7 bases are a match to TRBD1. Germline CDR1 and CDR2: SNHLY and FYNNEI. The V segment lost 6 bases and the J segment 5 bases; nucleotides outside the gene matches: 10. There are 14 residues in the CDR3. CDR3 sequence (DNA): TGTGCCAGCAGCGGCAGCAGGGGGTCAAACGAGCAGTACTTC. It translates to CASSGSRGSNEQYF.

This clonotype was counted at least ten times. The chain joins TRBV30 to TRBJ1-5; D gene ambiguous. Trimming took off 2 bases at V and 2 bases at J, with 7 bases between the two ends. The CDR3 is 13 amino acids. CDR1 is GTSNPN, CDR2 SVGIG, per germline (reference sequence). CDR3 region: CAWSLFGNQPQHF. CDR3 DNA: TGTGCCTGGAGTTTATTCGGCAATCAGCCCCAGCATTTT.

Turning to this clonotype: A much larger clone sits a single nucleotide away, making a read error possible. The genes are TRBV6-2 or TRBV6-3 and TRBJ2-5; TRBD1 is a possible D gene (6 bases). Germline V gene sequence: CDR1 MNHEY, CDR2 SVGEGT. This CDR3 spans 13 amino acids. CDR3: CACSPGTWETQYF. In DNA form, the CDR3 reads TGTGCCTGCAGTCCCGGGACATGGGAGACCCAGTACTTC.

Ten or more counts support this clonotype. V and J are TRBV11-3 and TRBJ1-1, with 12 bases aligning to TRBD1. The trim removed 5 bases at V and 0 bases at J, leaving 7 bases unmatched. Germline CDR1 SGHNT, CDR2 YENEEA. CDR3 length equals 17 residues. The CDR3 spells CASSPGTGGPMNTEAFF. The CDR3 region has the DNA TGTGCCAGCAGCCCGGGGACAGGGGGCCCGATGAACACTGAAGCTTTCTTT.

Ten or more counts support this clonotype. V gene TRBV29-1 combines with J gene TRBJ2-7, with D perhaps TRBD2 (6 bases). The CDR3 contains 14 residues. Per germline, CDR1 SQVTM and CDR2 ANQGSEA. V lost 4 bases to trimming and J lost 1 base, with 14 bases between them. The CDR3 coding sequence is TGCAGCGTTGGGGACTTTGGGATTTCCTACGAGCAGTACTTC. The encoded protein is CSVGDFGISYEQYF.

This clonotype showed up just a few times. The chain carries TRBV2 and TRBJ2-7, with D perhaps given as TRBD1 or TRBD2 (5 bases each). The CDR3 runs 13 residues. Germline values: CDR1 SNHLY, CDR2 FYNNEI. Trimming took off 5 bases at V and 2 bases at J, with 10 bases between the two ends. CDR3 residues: CASSLGVTYEQYF. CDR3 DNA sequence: TGTGCCAGCAGTTTGGGGGTCACCTACGAGCAGTACTTC.

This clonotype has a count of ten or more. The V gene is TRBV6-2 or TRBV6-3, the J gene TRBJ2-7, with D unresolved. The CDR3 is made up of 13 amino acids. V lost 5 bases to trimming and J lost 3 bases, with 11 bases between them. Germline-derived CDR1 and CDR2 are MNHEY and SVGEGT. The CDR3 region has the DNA TGTGCCAGCAGTGACCCCCCAGGCTACGAGCAGTACTTC. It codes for CASSDPPGYEQYF.

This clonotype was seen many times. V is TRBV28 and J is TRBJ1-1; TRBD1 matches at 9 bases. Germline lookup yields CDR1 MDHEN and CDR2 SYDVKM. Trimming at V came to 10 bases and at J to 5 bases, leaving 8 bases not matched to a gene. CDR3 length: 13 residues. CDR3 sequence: CAISNRGPTEAFF. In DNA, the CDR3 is TGTGCCATTTCTAACAGGGGGCCGACTGAAGCTTTCTTT.

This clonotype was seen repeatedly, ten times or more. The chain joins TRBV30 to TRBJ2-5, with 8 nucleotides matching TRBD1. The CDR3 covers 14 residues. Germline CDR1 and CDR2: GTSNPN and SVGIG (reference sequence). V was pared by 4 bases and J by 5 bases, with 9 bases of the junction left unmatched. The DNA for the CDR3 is TGTGCCTGGACCTCGGGACAGGTTCGGGAGACCCAGTACTTC. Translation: CAWTSGQVRETQYF.

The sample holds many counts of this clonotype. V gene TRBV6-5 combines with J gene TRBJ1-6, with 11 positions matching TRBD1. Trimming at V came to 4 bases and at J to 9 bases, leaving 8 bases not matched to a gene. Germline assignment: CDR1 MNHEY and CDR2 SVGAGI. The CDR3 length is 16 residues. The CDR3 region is CASSFSTGTGGSPLHF. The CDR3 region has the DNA TGTGCCAGCAGTTTTTCAACCGGGACAGGGGGTTCACCCCTCCACTTT.